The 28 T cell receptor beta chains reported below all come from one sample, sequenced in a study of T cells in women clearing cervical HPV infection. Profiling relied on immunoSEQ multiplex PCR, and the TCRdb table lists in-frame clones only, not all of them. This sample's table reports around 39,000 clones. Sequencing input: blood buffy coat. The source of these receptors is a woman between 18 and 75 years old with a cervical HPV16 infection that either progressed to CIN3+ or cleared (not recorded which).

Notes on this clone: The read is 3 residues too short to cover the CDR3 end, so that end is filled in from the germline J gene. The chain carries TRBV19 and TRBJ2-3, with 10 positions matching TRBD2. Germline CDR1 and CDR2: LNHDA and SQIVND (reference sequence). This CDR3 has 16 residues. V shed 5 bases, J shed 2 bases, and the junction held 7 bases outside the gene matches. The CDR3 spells CASSPLAGGTTDTQYF. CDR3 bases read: TGTGCCAGTAGTCCCTTAGCGGGGGGAACCACAGATACG. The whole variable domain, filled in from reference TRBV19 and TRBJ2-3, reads DGGITQSPKYLFRKEGQNVTLSCEQNLNHDAMYWYRQDPGQGLRLIYYSQIVNDFQKGDIAEGYSVSREKKESFPLTVTSAQKNPTAFYLCASSPLAGGTTDTQYFGPGTRLTVL.

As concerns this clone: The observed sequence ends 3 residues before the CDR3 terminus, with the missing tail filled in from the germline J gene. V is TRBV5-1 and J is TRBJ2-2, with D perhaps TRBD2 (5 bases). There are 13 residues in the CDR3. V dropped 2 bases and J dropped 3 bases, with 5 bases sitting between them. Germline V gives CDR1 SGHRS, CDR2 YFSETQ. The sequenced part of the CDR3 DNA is TGCGCCAGCAGCTTCGGGGACACCGGGGAG. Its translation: CASSFGDTGE. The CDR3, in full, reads CASSFGDTGELFF.

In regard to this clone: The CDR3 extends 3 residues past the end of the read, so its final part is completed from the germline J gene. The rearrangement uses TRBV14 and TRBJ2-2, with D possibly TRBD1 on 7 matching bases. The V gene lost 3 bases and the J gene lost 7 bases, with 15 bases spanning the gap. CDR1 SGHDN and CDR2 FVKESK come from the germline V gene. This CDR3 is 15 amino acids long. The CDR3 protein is CASSHAEGAVGELFF. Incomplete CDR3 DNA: TGTGCCAGCAGCCATGCGGAGGGGGCCGTCGGGGAG.

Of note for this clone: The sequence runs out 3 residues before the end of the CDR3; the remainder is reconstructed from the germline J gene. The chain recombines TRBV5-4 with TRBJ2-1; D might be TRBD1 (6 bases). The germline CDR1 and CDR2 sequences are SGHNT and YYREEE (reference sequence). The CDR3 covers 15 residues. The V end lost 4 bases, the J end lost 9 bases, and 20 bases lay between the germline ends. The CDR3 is CASSTPGHGVREQFF. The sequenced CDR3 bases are TGTGCCAGCAGCACCCCGGGACACGGGGTCCGTGAG.

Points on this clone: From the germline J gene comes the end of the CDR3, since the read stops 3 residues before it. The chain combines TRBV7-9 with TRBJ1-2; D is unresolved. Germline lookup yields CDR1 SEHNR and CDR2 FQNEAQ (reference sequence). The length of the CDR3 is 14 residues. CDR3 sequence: CASSPSAAGYGYTF. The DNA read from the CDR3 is TGTGCCAGCAGCCCCTCGGCCGCGGGGTACGGC.

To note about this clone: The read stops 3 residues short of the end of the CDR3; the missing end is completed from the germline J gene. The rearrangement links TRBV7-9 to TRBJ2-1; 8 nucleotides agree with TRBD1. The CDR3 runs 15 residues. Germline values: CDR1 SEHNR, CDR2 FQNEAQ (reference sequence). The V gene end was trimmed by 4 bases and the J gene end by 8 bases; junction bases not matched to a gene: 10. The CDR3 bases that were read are TGTGCCAGCAGCTCCCCTCCGGACAGGGACGATGAG. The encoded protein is CASSSPPDRDDE. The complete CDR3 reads CASSSPPDRDDEQFF.

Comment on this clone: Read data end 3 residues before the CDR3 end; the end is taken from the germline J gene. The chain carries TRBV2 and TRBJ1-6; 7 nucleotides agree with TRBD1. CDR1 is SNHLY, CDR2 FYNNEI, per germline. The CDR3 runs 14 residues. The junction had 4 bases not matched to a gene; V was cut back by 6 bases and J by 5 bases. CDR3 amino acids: CASRIGGNNSPLHF. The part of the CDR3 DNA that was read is TGTGCCAGCAGAATAGGGGGCAATAATTCACCC.

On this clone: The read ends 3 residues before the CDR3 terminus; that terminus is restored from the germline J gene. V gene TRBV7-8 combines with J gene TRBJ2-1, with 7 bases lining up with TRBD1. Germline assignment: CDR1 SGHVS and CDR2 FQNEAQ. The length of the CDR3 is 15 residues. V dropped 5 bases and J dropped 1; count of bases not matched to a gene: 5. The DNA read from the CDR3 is TGTGCCAGCAGCCCGACAGGGCCTTCCTACAATGAG. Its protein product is CASSPTGPSYNE. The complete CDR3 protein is CASSPTGPSYNEQFF.

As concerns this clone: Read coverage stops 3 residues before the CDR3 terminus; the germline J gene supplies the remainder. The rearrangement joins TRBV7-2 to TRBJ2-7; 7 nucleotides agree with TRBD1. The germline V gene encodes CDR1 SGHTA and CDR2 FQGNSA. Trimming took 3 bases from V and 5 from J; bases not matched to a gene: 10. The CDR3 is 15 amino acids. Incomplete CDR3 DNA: TGTGCCAGCAGCTTTTCGACAGGGCTTGGGCACGAG. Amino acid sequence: CASSFSTGLGHE. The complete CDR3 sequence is CASSFSTGLGHEQYF.

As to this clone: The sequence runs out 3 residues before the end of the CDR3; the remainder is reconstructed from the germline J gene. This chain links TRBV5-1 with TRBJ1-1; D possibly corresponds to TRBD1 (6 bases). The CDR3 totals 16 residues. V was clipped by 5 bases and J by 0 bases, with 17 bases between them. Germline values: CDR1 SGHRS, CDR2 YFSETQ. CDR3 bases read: TGCGCCAGCAGTTTTAAATTGCAGGGGTTGAACACTGAA. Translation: CASSFKLQGLNTE. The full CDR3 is CASSFKLQGLNTEAFF.

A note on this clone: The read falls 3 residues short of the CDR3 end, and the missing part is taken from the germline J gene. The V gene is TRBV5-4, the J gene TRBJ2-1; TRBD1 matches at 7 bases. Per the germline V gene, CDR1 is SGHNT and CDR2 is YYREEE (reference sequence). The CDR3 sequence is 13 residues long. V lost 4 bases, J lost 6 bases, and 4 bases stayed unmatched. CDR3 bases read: TGTGCCAGCAGCATGGACAGGAGCAATGAG. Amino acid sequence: CASSMDRSNE. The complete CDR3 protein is CASSMDRSNEQFF.

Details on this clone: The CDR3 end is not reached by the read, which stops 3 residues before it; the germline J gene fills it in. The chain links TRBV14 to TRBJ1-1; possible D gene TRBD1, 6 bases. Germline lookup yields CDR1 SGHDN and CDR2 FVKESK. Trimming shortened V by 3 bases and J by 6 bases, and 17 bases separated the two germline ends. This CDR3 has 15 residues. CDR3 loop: CASSHQRWGLSEAFF. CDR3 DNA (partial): TGTGCCAGCAGCCACCAACGATGGGGGCTATCTGAA.

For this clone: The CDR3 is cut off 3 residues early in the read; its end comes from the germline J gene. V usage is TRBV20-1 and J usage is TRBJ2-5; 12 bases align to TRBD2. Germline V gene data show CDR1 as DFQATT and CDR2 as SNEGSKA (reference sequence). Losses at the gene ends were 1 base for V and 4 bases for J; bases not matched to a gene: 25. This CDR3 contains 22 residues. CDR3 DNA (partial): TGCAGTGCTAGAGCCCGCCTCAATCGGCTAGCGGGAGGGCTTAGGTTGTTAGAGACC. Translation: CSARARLNRLAGGLRLLET. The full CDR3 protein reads CSARARLNRLAGGLRLLETQYF.

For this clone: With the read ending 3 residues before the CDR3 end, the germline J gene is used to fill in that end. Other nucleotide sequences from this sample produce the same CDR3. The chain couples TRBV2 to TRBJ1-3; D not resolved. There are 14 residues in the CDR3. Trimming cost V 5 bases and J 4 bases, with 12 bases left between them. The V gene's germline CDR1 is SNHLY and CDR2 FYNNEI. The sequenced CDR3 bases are TGTGCCAGCAGTTCAGTAGGGTTCGGAAACACC. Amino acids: CASSSVGFGNT. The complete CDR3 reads CASSSVGFGNTIYF.

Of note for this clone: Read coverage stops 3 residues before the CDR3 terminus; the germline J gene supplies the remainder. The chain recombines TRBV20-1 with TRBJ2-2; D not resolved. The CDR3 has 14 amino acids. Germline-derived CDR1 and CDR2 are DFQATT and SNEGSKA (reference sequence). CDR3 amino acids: CSARGPRDNSPLFF. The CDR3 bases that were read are TGCAGTGCTAGAGGGCCGAGAGATAATTCACCG.

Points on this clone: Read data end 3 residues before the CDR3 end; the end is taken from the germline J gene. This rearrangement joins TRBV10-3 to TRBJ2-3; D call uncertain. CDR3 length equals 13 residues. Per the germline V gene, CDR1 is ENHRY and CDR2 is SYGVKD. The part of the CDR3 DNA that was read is TGTGCCATCAGGGAAAATAGCAATCAGCCG. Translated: CAIRENSNQP. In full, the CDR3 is CAIRENSNQPQYF.

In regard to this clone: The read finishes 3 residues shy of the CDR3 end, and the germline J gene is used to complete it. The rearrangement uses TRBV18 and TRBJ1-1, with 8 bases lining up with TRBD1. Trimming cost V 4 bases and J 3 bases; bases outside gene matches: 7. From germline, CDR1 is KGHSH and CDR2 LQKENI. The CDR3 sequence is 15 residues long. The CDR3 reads CASSRPGGPDTEAFF. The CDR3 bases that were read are TGTGCCAGCTCACGACCAGGGGGCCCGGACACTGAA.

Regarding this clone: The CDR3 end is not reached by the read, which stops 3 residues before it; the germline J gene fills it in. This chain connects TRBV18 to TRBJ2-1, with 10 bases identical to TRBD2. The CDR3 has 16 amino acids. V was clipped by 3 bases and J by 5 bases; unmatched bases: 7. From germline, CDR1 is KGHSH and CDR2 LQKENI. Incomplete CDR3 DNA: TGTGCCAGCTCACCGAAACTAGCGGGGAGTGACAATGAG. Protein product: CASSPKLAGSDNE. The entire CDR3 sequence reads CASSPKLAGSDNEQFF.

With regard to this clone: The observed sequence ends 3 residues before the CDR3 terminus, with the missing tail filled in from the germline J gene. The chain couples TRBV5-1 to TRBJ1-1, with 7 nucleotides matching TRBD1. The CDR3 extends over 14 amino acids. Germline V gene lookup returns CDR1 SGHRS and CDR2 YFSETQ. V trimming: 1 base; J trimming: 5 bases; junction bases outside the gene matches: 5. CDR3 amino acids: CASSLTGESTEAFF. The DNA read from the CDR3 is TGCGCCAGCAGCTTGACAGGGGAGAGTACTGAA.

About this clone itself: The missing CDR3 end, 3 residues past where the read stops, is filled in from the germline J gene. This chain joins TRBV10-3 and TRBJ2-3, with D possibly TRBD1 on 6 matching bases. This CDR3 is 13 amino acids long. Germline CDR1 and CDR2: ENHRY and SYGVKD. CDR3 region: CAISDRDNQPQYF. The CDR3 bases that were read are TGTGCCATCAGTGACAGGGACAATCAGCCG.

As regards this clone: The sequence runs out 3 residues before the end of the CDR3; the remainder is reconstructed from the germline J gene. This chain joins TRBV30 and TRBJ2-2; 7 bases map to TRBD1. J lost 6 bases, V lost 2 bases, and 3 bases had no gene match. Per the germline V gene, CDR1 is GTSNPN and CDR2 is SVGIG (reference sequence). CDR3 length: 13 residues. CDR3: CAWSPGGAGELFF. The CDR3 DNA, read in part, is TGTGCCTGGAGTCCAGGGGGAGCCGGGGAG.

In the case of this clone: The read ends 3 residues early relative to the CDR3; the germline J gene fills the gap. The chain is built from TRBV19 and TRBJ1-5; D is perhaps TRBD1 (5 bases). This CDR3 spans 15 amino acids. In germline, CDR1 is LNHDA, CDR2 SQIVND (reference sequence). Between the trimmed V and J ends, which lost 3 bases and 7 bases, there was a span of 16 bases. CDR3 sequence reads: CASSINGEEGQPQHF. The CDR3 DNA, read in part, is TGTGCCAGTAGTATCAACGGCGAGGAGGGGCAGCCC.

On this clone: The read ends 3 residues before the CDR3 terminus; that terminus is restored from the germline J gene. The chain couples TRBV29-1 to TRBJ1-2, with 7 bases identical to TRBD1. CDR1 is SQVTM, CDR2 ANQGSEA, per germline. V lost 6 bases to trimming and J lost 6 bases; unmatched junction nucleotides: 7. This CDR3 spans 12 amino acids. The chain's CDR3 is CSVLRGRDGYTF. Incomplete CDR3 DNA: TGCAGCGTGCTCAGGGGGAGGGATGGC.

The CDR3 sequence: CASSRESGPAGLYEQYF. CDR3 DNA (partial): TGTGCCAGCAGCCGAGAGTCGGGTCCAGCGGGCCTCTACGAG. J is TRBJ2-7 and V is TRBV14, with D possibly being TRBD2 (6 bases). The read ends 3 residues early relative to the CDR3; the germline J gene fills the gap. CDR1 is SGHDN and CDR2 is FVKESK in the germline V gene. V lost 4 bases to trimming and J lost 3 bases, with 22 bases between them. There are 17 residues in the CDR3.

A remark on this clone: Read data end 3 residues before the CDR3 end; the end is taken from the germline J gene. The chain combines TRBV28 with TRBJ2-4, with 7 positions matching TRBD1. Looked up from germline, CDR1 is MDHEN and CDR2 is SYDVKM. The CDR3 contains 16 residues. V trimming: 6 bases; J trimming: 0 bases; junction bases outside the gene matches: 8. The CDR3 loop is CASSPGQVKAKNIQYF. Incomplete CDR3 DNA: TGTGCCAGCAGCCCCGGACAGGTCAAAGCCAAAAACATT.

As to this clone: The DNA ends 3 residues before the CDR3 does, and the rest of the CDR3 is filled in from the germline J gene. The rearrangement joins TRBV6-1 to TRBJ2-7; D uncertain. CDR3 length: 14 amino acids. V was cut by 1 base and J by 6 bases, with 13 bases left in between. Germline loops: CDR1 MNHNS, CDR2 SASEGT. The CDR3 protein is CASSEGQTYSEQYF. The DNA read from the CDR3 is TGTGCCAGCAGTGAAGGACAAACTTACAGCGAG.

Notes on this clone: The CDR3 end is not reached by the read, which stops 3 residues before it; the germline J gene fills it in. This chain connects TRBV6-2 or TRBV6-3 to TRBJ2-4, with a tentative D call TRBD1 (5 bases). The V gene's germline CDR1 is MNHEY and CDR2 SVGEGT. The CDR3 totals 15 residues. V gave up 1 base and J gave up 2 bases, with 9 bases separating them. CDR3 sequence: CASSYWGTSKNIQYF. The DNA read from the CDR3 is TGTGCCAGCAGTTACTGGGGCACGTCCAAAAACATT.

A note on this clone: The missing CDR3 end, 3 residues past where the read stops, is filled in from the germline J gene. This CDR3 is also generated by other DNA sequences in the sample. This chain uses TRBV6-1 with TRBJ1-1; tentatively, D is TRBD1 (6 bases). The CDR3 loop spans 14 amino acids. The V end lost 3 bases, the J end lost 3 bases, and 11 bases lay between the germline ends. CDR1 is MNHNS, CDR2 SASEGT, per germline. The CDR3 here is CASSERAGDTEAFF. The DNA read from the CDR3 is TGTGCCAGCAGTGAGCGGGCAGGGGACACTGAA.